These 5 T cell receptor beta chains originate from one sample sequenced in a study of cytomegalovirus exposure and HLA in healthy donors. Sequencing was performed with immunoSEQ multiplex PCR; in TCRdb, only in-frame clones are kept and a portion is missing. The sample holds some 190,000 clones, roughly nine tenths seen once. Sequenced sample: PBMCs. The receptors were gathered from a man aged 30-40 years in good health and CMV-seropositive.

The CDR3 sequence: CASSQSTSGRGHEQFF. The CDR3 DNA sequence: TGTGCCAGCAGCCAATCGACTAGCGGGAGGGGGCATGAGCAGTTCTTC. The rearrangement links TRBV4-2 to TRBJ2-1, with TRBD2 identical over 14 bases. This CDR3 spans 16 amino acids. Germline CDR1 is LGHNA and CDR2 is YNFKEQ. J was trimmed by 8 bases and V by 2 bases; bases with no gene match: 5.

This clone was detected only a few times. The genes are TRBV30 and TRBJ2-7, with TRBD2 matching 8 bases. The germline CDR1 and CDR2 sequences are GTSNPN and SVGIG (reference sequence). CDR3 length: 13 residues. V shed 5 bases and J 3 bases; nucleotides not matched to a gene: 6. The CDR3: CAWAGLAGYEQYF. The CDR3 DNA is TGTGCCTGGGCAGGACTAGCAGGCTACGAGCAGTACTTC.

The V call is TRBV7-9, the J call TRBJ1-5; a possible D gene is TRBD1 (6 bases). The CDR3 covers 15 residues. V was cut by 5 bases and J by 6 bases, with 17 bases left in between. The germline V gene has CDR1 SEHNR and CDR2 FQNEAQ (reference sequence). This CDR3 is CASSPIGGAGQPQHF. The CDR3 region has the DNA TGTGCCAGCAGCCCAATAGGGGGGGCCGGTCAGCCCCAGCATTTT.

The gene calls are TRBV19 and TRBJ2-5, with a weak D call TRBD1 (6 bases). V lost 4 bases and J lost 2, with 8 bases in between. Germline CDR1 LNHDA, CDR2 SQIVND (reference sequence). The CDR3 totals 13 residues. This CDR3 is CASSTGTQETQYF. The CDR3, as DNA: TGTGCCAGTAGTACCGGGACACAAGAGACCCAGTACTTC.

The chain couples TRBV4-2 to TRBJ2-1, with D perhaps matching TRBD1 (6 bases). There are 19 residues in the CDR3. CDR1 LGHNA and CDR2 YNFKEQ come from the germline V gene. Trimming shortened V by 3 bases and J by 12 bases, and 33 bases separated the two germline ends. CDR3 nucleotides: TGTGCCAGCAGCCAGGAAATCTTCACCCAGGGGTATGATCTTCGTGGGCAGTTCTTC. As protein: CASSQEIFTQGYDLRGQFF.